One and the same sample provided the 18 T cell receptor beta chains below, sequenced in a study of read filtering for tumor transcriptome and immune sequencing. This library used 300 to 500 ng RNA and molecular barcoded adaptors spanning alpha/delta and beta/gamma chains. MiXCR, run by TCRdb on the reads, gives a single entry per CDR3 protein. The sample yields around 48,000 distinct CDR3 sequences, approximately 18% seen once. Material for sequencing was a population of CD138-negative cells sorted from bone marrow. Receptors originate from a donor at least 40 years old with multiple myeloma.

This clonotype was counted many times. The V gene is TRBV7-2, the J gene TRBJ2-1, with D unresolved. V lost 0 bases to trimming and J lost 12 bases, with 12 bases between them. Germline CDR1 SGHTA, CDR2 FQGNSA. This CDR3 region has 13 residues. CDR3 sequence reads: CASSLAGSQGQFF. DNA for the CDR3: TGTGCCAGCAGCTTAGCGGGGTCTCAAGGGCAGTTCTTC.

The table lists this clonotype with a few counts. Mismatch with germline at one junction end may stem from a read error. In DNA form, the CDR3 reads TGCGCCAGCAGCCCAGGCGGCGGAGCGGGAGCCGGGGGAATGGACTTC. It encodes CASSPGGGAGAGGMDF. The chain recombines TRBV5-1 with TRBJ2-7; 8 bases are shared with TRBD2. The length of the CDR3 is 16 residues. The V gene's germline CDR1 is SGHRS and CDR2 YFSETQ.

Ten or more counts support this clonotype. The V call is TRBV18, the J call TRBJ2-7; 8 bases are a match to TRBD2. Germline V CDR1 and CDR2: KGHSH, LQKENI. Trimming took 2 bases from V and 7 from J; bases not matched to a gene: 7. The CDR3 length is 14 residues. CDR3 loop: CASSPRTSLGEQYF. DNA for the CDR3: TGTGCCAGCTCACCAAGGACTAGCTTGGGGGAGCAGTACTTC.

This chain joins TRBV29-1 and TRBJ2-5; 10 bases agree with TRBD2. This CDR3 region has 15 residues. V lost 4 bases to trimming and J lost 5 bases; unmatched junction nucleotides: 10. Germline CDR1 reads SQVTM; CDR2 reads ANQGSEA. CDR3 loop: CSVASGSPPGETQYF. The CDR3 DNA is TGCAGCGTTGCTAGCGGGAGTCCTCCGGGGGAGACCCAGTACTTC.

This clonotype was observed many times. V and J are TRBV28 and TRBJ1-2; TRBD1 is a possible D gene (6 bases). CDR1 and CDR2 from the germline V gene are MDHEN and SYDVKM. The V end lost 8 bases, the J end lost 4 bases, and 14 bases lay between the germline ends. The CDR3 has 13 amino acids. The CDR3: CASALGTPYGYTF. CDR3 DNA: TGTGCCAGCGCTTTAGGGACACCCTATGGCTACACCTTC.

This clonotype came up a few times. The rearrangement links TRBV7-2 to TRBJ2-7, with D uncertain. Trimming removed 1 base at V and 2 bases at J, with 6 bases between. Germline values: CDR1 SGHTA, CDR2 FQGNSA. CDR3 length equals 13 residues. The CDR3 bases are TGTGCCAGCAGCTTAGGGGGTCCCTACGAGCAGTACTTC. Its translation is CASSLGGPYEQYF. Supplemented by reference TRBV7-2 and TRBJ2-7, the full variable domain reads GAGVSQSPSNKVTEKGKDVELRCDPISGHTALYWYRQSLGQGLEFLIYFQGNSAPDKSGLPSDRFSAERTGGSVSTLTIQRTQQEDSAVYLCASSLGGPYEQYFGPGTRLTVT.

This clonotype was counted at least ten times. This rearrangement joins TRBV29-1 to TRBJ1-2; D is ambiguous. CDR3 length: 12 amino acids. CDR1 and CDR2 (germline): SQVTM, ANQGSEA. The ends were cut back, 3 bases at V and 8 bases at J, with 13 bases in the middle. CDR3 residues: CSVDPARSGYTF. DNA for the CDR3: TGCAGCGTTGACCCGGCCAGGTCCGGCTACACCTTC.

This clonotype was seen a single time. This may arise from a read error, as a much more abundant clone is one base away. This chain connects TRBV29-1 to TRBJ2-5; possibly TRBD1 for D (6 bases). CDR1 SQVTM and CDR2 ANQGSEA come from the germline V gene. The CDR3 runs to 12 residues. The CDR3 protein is CGSGTPQETQYF. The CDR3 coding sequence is TGCGGCTCCGGGACACCTCAAGAGACCCAGTACTTC.

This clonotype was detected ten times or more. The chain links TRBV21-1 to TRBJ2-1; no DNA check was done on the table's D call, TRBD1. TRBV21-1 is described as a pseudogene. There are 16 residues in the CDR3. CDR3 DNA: TGTGCCAGCAGCAAAGTGGAGAACGGGAACTACAATGAGCAGTTCTTC. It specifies CASSKVENGNYNEQFF.

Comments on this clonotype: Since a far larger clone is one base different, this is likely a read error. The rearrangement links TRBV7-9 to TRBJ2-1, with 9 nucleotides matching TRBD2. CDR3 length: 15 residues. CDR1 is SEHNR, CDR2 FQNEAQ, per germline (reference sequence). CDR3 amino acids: CASSPRGTSYNEQSF. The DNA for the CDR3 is TGTGCCAGCAGCCCACGGGGGACTAGCTACAATGAGCAGTCCTTC.

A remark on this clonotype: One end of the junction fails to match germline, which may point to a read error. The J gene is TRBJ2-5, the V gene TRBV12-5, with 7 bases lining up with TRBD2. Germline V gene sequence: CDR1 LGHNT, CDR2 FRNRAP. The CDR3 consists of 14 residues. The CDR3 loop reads CASGSWTRGETQHF. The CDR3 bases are TGTGCTAGTGGTTCTTGGACACGGGGGGAGACCCAGCACTTC. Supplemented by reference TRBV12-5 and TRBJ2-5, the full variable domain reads DARVTQTPRHKVTEMGQEVTMRCQPILGHNTVFWYRQTMMQGLELLAYFRNRAPLDDSGMPKDRFSAEMPDATLATLKIQPSEPRDSAVYFCASGSWTRGETQHFGPGTRLLVL.

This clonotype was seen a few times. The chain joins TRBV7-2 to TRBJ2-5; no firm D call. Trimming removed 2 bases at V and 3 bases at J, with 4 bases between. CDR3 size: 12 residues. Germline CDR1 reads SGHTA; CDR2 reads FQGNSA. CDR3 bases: TGTGCCAGCAGCTTACTAGAAGAGACCCAGTACTTC. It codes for CASSLLEETQYF. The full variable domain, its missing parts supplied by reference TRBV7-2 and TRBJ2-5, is GAGVSQSPSNKVTEKGKDVELRCDPISGHTALYWYRQSLGQGLEFLIYFQGNSAPDKSGLPSDRFSAERTGGSVSTLTIQRTQQEDSAVYLCASSLLEETQYFGPGTRLLVL.

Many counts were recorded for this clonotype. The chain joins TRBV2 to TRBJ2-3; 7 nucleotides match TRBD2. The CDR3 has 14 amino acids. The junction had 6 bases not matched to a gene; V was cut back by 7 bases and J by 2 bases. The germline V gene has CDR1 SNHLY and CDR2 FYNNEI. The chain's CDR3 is CASTREMTTDTQYF. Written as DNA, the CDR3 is TGTGCCAGCACGCGGGAGATGACCACAGATACGCAGTATTTT.

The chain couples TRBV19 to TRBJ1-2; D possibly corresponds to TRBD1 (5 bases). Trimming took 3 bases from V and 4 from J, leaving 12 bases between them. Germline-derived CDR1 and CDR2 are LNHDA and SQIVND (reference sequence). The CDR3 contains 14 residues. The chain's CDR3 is CASSMRQGTYGYTF. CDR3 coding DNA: TGTGCCAGTAGTATGAGGCAGGGAACCTATGGCTACACCTTC.

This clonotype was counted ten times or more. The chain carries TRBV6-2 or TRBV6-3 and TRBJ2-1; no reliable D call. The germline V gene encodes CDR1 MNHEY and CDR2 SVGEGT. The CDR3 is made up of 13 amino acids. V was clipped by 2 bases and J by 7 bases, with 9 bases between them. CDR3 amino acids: CASSYRVVNEQFF. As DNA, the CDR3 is TGTGCCAGCAGTTACCGGGTAGTTAATGAGCAGTTCTTC.

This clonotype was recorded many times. CDR3 bases: TGTGCCAGCACCCACCTGGGTACCGGGGAGCTGTTTTTT. As protein: CASTHLGTGELFF. The chain recombines TRBV12-3 or TRBV12-4 with TRBJ2-2; D gene unclear. The length of the CDR3 is 13 residues. V lost 7 bases and J lost 5, with 11 bases in between.

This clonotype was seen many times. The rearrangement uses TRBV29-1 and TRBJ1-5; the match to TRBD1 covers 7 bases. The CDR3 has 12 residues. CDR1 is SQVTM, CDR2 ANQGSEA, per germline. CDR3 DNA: TGCACCCCGGGACAGAGCAATCAGCCCCAGCATTTT. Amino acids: CTPGQSNQPQHF.

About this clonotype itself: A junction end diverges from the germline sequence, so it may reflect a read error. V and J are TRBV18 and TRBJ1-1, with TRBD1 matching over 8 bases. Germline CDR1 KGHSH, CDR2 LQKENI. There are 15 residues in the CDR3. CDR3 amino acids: CAISPPDREGRTAFF. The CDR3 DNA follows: TGTGCCATCTCACCCCCGGACAGGGAAGGTCGAACGGCTTTCTTT.